This is a list of T cell receptor beta chains from one sample in a study of long-term antiretroviral therapy in people with HIV. Generated by immunoSEQ multiplex PCR, the TCRdb table keeps only in-frame clones and is missing some. The sample has over 25,000 clones, approximately 80% seen once. This specimen was unsorted PBMCs, taken 3 years after starting antiretroviral therapy. All receptors come from a man aged 35-49 years with HIV. The CDR3 runs from the conserved cysteine through the conserved F or W. D genes are given only for firm matches. Some rows mark clone size as missing; the rest say once, few, many or name a class of expanded clone.

d_call	v_call	clone_size	j_call	cdr3_aa	cdr3_nt
NA	TRBV18	NA	TRBJ2-5	CASSRDFQETQYF	TGTGCCAGCTCTCGGGACTTCCAAGAGACCCAGTACTTC
NA	TRBV27	NA	TRBJ2-7	CASSQQGGAREQYF	TGTGCCAGCAGTCAACAGGGGGGGGCGCGGGAGCAGTACTTC
NA	TRBV6-1	NA	TRBJ2-5	CASTRGQETQYF	TGTGCCAGCACGAGGGGTCAAGAGACCCAGTACTTC
NA	TRBV7-5	NA	TRBJ2-7	CARSLRGIEQYF	TGTGCCAGAAGCTTGCGGGGCATCGAGCAGTACTTC
TRBD1	TRBV19	NA	TRBJ1-2	CASTRQGVNYGYTF	TGTGCCAGTACCAGACAGGGAGTCAACTATGGCTACACCTTC
NA	TRBV6-5	NA	TRBJ1-1	CASSYAREAFF	TGTGCCAGCAGTTATGCCCGGGAAGCTTTCTTT
NA	TRBV5-5	NA	TRBJ1-1	CASSFGMGKGTEAFF	TGTGCCAGCAGCTTCGGGATGGGAAAGGGCACTGAAGCTTTCTTT
NA	TRBV5-5	NA	TRBJ1-5	CASSLAFSNQPQHF	TGTGCCAGCAGCTTGGCCTTTAGCAATCAGCCCCAGCATTTT
NA	TRBV18	NA	TRBJ1-6	CASSVYNSPLHF	TGTGCCAGCTCAGTTTATAATTCACCCCTCCACTTT
NA	TRBV7-3	NA	TRBJ2-1	CASSLGPGSYNEQFF	TGTGCCAGCAGCTTAGGTCCTGGCTCCTACAATGAGCAGTTCTTC
NA	TRBV29-1	NA	TRBJ1-1	CSAATGNTEAFF	TGCAGCGCCGCGACTGGTAACACTGAAGCTTTCTTT
NA	TRBV19	NA	TRBJ2-7	CASTAGGGPPYEQYF	TGTGCCAGTACCGCAGGGGGGGGCCCACCGTACGAGCAGTACTTC
TRBD2	TRBV10-3	once	TRBJ2-7	CATGLADSYEQYF	TGTGCCACCGGACTAGCGGATTCCTACGAGCAGTACTTC
NA	TRBV27	NA	TRBJ2-1	CASSLEGAKYNEQFF	TGTGCCAGCAGTTTGGAGGGGGCGAAGTACAATGAGCAGTTCTTC
NA	TRBV6-1	NA	TRBJ2-1	CASSEQTGGNEQFF	TGTGCCAGCAGTGAACAAACAGGAGGCAATGAGCAGTTCTTC
TRBD1	TRBV5-4	NA	TRBJ1-2	CASSLDGGGSYGYTF	TGTGCCAGCAGCTTGGATGGAGGGGGCAGCTATGGCTACACCTTC
NA	TRBV6-1	NA	TRBJ2-2	CASSPRAANTGELFF	TGTGCCAGCAGTCCCCGGGCGGCGAACACCGGGGAGCTGTTTTTT
NA	TRBV19	NA	TRBJ2-5	CASSTGPYQETQYF	TGTGCCAGTAGTACGGGTCCGTACCAAGAGACCCAGTACTTC
NA	TRBV9	NA	TRBJ2-3	CASSLRRDSAVDTQYF	TGTGCCAGCAGCCTGCGGCGGGACAGCGCTGTAGATACGCAGTATTTT
TRBD1	TRBV19	NA	TRBJ1-2	CASRGQGGRYGYTF	TGTGCCAGTAGGGGACAGGGCGGGCGCTATGGCTACACCTTC
TRBD1	TRBV29-1	NA	TRBJ1-3	CSVEDWDRGSGNTIYF	TGCAGCGTTGAAGATTGGGACAGGGGGTCTGGAAACACCATATATTTT
TRBD1	TRBV14	NA	TRBJ2-7	CASSQDPPGDSLYEQYF	TGTGCCAGCAGCCAAGACCCCCCCGGGGACAGTCTCTACGAGCAGTACTTC
TRBD2	TRBV11-2	NA	TRBJ2-7	CASSSRGGRGPYEQYF	TGTGCCAGCAGCTCCCGGGGGGGCAGGGGACCCTACGAGCAGTACTTC
NA	TRBV13	NA	TRBJ1-1	CASSLLGNTEAFF	TGTGCCAGCAGCTTACTAGGGAACACTGAAGCTTTCTTT
NA	TRBV29-1	once	TRBJ2-7	CSVEDPAGSPSEQYF	TGCAGCGTTGAAGATCCTGCAGGTTCCCCATCCGAGCAGTACTTC
TRBD2	TRBV5-8	NA	TRBJ2-3	CASSLAELGLAGADTQYF	TGTGCCAGCAGCTTGGCCGAGTTAGGGCTAGCGGGGGCAGATACGCAGTATTTT
TRBD1	TRBV19	NA	TRBJ2-2	CASYTGTGNTGELFF	TGTGCCAGCTACACCGGGACAGGGAACACCGGGGAGCTGTTTTTT
NA	TRBV27	NA	TRBJ2-7	CASSMRDGYEQYF	TGTGCCAGCAGTATGCGGGACGGCTACGAGCAGTACTTC